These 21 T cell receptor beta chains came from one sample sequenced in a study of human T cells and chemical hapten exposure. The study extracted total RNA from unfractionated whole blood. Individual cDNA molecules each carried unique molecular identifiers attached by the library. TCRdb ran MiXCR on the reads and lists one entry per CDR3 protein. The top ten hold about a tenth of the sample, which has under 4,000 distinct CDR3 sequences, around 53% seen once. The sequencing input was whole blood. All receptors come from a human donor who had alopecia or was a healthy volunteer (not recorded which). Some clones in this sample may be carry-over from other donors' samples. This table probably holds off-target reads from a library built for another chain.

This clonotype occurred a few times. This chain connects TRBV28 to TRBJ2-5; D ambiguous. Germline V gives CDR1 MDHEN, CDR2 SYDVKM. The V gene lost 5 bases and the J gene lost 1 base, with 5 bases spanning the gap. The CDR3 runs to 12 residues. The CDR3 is CASSTRQETQYF. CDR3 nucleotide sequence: TGTGCCAGCAGTACACGCCAAGAGACCCAGTACTTC.

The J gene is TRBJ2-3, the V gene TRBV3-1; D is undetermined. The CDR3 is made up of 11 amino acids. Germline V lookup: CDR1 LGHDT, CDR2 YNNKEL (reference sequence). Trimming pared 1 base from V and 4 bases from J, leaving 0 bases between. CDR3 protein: CASSQADTQYF. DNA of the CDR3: TGTGCCAGCAGCCAAGCAGATACGCAGTATTTT.

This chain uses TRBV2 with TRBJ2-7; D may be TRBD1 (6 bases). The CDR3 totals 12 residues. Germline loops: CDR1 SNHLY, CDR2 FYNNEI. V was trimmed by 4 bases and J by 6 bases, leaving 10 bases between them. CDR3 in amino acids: CASSGQALEQYF. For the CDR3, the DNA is TGTGCCAGCAGTGGACAGGCCCTCGAGCAGTACTTC.

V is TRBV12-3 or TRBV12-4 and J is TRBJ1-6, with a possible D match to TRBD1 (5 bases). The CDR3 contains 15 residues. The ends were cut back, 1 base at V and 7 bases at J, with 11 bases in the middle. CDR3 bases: TGTGCCAGCAGTTTAGTAGCAGGGACGAATTCACCCCTCCACTTT. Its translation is CASSLVAGTNSPLHF.

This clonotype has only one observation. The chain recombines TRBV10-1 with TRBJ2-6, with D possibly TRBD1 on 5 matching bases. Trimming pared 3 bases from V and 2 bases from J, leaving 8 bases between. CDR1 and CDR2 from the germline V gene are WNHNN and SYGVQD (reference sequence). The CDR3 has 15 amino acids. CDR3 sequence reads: CASSDPGTGANVLTF. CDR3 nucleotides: TGCGCCAGCAGTGACCCAGGGACTGGGGCCAACGTCCTGACTTTC.

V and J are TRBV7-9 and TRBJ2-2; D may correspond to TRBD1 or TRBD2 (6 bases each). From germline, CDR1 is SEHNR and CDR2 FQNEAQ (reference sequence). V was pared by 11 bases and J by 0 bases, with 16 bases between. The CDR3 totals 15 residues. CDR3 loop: CAQTRGPSNTGELFF. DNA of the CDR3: TGTGCCCAGACTCGGGGGCCCTCGAACACCGGGGAGCTGTTTTTT.

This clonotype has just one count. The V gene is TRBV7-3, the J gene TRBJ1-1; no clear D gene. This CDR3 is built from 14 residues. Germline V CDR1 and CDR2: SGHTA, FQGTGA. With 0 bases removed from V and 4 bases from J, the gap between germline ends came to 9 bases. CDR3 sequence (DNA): TGTGCCAGCAGCTTAACGGGTCGGGGCACTGAAGCTTTCTTT. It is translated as CASSLTGRGTEAFF.

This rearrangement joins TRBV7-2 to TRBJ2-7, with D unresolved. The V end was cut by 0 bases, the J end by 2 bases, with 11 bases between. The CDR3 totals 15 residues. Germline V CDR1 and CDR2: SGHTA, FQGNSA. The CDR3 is CASSLAAAQTYEQYF. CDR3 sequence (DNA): TGTGCCAGCAGCTTAGCGGCAGCCCAAACCTACGAGCAGTACTTC.

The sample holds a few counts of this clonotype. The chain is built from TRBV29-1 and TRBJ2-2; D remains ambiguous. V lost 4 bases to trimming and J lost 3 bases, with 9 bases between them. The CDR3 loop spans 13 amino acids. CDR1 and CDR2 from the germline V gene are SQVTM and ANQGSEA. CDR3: CSVGPGDTGELFF. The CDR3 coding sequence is TGCAGCGTTGGACCTGGGGACACCGGGGAGCTGTTTTTT.

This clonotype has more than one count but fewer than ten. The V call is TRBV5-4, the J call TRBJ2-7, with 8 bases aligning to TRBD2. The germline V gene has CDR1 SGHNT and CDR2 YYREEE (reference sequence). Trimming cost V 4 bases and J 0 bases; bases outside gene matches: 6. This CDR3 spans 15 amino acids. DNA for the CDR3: TGTGCCAGCAGCCCCGTAGCGGGATCCTCCTACGAGCAGTACTTC. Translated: CASSPVAGSSYEQYF.

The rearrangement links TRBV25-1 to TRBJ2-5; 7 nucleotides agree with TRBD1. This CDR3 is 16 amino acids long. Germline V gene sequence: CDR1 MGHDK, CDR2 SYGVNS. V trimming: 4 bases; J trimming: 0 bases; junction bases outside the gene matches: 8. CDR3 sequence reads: CASSVGTEPYQETQYF. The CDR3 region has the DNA TGTGCCAGCAGTGTCGGGACAGAGCCTTACCAAGAGACCCAGTACTTC.

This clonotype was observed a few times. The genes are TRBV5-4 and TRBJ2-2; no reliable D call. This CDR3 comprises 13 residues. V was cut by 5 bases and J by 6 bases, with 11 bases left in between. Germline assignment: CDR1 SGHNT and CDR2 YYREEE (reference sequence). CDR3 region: CASRLDWAGELFF. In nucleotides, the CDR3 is TGTGCCAGCAGACTCGACTGGGCCGGGGAGCTGTTTTTT.

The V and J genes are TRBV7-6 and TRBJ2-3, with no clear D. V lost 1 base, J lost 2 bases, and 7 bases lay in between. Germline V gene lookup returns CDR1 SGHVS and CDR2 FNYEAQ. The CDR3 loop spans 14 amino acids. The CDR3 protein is CASSLGLFTDTQYF. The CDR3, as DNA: TGTGCCAGCAGCTTAGGACTTTTCACAGATACGCAGTATTTT.

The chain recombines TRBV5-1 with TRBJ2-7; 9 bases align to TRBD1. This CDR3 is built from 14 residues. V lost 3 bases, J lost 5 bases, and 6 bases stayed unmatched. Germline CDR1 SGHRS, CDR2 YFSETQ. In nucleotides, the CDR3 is TGCGCCAGCAGCTCGGGACAGGGTGAGCACGAGCAGTACTTC. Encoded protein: CASSSGQGEHEQYF.

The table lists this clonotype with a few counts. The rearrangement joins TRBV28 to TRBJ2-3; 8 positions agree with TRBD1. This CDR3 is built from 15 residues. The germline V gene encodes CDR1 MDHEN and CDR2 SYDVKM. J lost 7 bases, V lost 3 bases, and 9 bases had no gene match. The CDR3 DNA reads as TGTGCCAGCAGTTTTGCTCCAGGGGGCGCAAATACGCAGTATTTT. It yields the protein CASSFAPGGANTQYF. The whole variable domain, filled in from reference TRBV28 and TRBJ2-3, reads DVKVTQSSRYLVKRTGEKVFLECVQDMDHENMFWYRQDPGLGLRLIYFSYDVKMKEKGDIPEGYSVSREKKERFSLILESASTNQTSMYLCASSFAPGGANTQYFGPGTRLTVL.

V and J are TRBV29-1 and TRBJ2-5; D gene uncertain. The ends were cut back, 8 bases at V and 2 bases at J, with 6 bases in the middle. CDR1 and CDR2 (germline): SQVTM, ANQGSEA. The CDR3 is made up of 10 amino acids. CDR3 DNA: TGCAGCTCCGCACAAGAGACCCAGTACTTC. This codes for CSSAQETQYF.

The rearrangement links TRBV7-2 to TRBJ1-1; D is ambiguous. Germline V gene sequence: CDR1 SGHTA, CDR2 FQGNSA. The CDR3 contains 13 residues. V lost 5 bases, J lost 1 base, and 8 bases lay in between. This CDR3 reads CASSIGPNTEAFF. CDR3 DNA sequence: TGTGCCAGCAGCATTGGACCGAACACTGAAGCTTTCTTT. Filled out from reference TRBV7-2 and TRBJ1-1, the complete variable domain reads GAGVSQSPSNKVTEKGKDVELRCDPISGHTALYWYRQSLGQGLEFLIYFQGNSAPDKSGLPSDRFSAERTGGSVSTLTIQRTQQEDSAVYLCASSIGPNTEAFFGQGTRLTVV.

The CDR3 sequence is CASSVEASGGADTQYF. The CDR3 DNA is TGTGCCAGCAGCGTAGAGGCTAGCGGGGGGGCTGATACGCAGTATTTT. The chain links TRBV9 to TRBJ2-3; the match to TRBD2 covers 12 bases. The CDR3 contains 16 residues. Germline V gene data show CDR1 as SGDLS and CDR2 as YYNGEE. Trimming at V came to 0 bases and at J to 6 bases, leaving 5 bases not matched to a gene.

As DNA, the CDR3 is TGTGCCAGCAGCTTAGAGAGACGGACCAACACAAATGAGCAGTTCTTC. It translates to CASSLERRTNTNEQFF. The chain is built from TRBV7-3 and TRBJ2-1; D call uncertain. Germline loops: CDR1 SGHTA, CDR2 FQGTGA. The CDR3 has 16 residues. V was shortened by 2 bases and J by 7 bases, with 18 bases between the two germline ends.

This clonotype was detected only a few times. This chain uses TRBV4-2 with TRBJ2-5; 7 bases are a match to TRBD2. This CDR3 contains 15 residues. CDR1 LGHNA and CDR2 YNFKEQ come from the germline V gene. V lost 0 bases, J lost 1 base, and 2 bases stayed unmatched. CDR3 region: CASSQDGTTQETQYF. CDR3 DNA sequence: TGTGCCAGCAGCCAAGATGGGACTACCCAAGAGACCCAGTACTTC.

CDR3 sequence reads: CASSPGPRDRGRDTQYF. CDR3 coding DNA: TGTGCCAGCAGCCCAGGCCCCCGGGACAGGGGCCGTGATACGCAGTATTTT. The chain carries TRBV7-6 and TRBJ2-3, with 10 bases matching TRBD1. Germline V gene lookup returns CDR1 SGHVS and CDR2 FNYEAQ. The CDR3 is 17 amino acids. V was clipped by 5 bases and J by 6 bases; unmatched bases: 14.